This entry is about one T cell receptor (beta chain). What it binds is not known. This sample is drawn from a study of T cell responses to AZD1222 COVID-19 vaccine. Study-wide points: The donor group comprised mostly white British people and more females; the analysis possibly underestimated clonal diversity. Baseline seropositivity occurred in only a handful of AZD1222 recipients. The breadth and depth of Spike-specific TCRs increased once two AZD1222 doses had been given.

Method: immunoSEQ multiplex PCR; TCRdb's copy keeps in-frame clones and lacks some. Among about 180,000 clones listed, about 86% were seen once. The V gene lost 5 bases and the J gene lost 6 bases, with 17 bases spanning the gap. There are 15 residues in the CDR3. The germline V gene encodes CDR1 PRHDT and CDR2 FYEKMQ (reference sequence). Second-dose intervals near 4 or 12 weeks were combined. Sequenced material: peripheral blood, taken 28 days after the second AZD1222 dose. V gene TRBV13 combines with J gene TRBJ2-1; D may be TRBD1 or TRBD2 (6 bases each). The TCR originated in an adult who received the AZD1222 COVID-19 vaccine. CDR3 nucleotides: TGTGCCAGCAGCCCAGGCAGGGGACTTGCCAATGAGCAGTTCTTC. It codes for CASSPGRGLANEQFF.